This T cell receptor (beta chain) was profiled in a study of T cell repertoires in cytomegalovirus infection. Study-level background: Selected CMV epitopes included recently identified HLA-C-restricted ones as well as well-studied HLA-B-restricted ones. Public TCR beta signatures were indicative of both CMV infection and a matching HLA type.

The CDR3 spans 15 residues. The germline V gene encodes CDR1 SGHDT and CDR2 YYEEEE. V was clipped by 0 bases and J by 4 bases, with 11 bases between them. TCRdb re-analysed the reads in MiXCR, keeping a single row per CDR3 protein. Of around 540,000 distinct CDR3 sequences listed, around a third are singletons. Only a few counts were recorded for this clonotype. What it recognizes is unknown. Material: cultured PBMCs, obtained from culture after CMV antigen stimulation. J is TRBJ2-1 and V is TRBV5-6, with D hard to call. The TCR was taken from a human donor in good health (CMV status not recorded). Some clones in this sample may be carry-over from other donors' samples. DNA for the CDR3: TGTGCCAGCAGCTTGGGCCAACTTCGTTACAATGAGCAGTTCTTC. It is translated as CASSLGQLRYNEQFF.